This passage covers 9 T cell receptor beta chains from one sample sequenced in a study of identical twins. TCRdb re-derived calls from the 5' RACE reads in MiXCR, one entry per CDR3 protein. There are 520,000 or so distinct CDR3 sequences in the sample; 22% occur only once, and roughly 0.9% lies in the top ten. In addition, the sample was reused for a study of T cells expressing NK-cell markers.

The sequenced material came from CD4+ T cells sorted from blood. Source of these receptors: a woman between 18 and 29 years old in good health.

The chain recombines TRBV12-5 with TRBJ2-1; 10 bases map to TRBD2. The V and J ends lost 4 bases and 7 bases, in that order; junction bases with no gene match: 10. The CDR3 covers 16 residues. Germline CDR1 LGHNT, CDR2 FRNRAP. The CDR3 sequence is CASGSGSGGAQNEQFF. The CDR3 DNA sequence: TGTGCTAGTGGTTCTGGGAGCGGGGGGGCCCAAAATGAGCAGTTCTTC.

The CDR3 protein is CASSLFVYEQYF. The DNA for the CDR3 is TGTGCCAGCAGCTTATTTGTCTACGAGCAGTACTTC. The genes are TRBV7-9 and TRBJ2-7; D is ambiguous. Trimming took off 2 bases at V and 3 bases at J, with 5 bases between the two ends. The germline V gene has CDR1 SEHNR and CDR2 FQNEAQ (reference sequence). This CDR3 contains 12 residues.

The chain carries TRBV7-2 and TRBJ2-5; 13 positions agree with TRBD2. Trimming cost V 6 bases and J 6 bases; bases outside gene matches: 7. The germline gives CDR1 SGHTA, CDR2 FQGNSA. The CDR3 contains 15 residues. The CDR3 reads CASRRTSGGSQTQYF. The CDR3 DNA follows: TGTGCCAGCAGGCGGACTAGCGGGGGTTCGCAGACCCAGTACTTC.

The chain links TRBV7-8 to TRBJ2-1, with unresolved D. V shed 1 base and J shed 2 bases, with 9 bases lying between them. CDR1 is SGHVS, CDR2 FQNEAQ, per germline. CDR3 length equals 15 residues. CDR3 nucleotide sequence: TGTGCCAGCAGCTTAGTGAGACTCCCCTACAATGAGCAGTTCTTC. Protein: CASSLVRLPYNEQFF. Full variable domain (outside the CDR3, taken from reference TRBV7-8 and TRBJ2-1): GAGVSQSPRYKVAKRGQDVALRCDPISGHVSLFWYQQALGQGPEFLTYFQNEAQLDKSGLPSDRFFAERPEGSVSTLKIQRTQQEDSAVYLCASSLVRLPYNEQFFGPGTRLTVL.

The chain links TRBV11-2 to TRBJ1-1; maybe TRBD1 (6 bases). Germline V gene lookup returns CDR1 SGHAT and CDR2 FQNNGV. The CDR3 length is 13 residues. The CDR3 region has the DNA TGTGCATCGATGGGGGGGCGGACCACTGAAGCTTTCTTT. Residues: CASMGGRTTEAFF.

This chain joins TRBV18 and TRBJ1-5; D might be TRBD1 (6 bases). Germline V gene data show CDR1 as KGHSH and CDR2 as LQKENI. Trimming stripped 6 bases from V and 7 bases from J, with 10 bases between. The CDR3 is made up of 12 amino acids. CDR3 residues: CASSNRDQPQHF. The CDR3 coding sequence is TGTGCCAGCTCGAACAGGGACCAGCCCCAGCATTTT.

The chain has TRBV7-4 and TRBJ1-1; D not certain. The CDR3 runs 15 residues. The germline V gene has CDR1 SGHVT and CDR2 SQSDAQ. V lost 11 bases and J lost 2, with 21 bases in between. The DNA of the CDR3 is TGTGCCTCCAGCCAAGGCGGCAGGTTCAACACTGAAGCTTTCTTT. Its protein is CASSQGGRFNTEAFF.

This clonotype was seen only a few times. V and J are TRBV25-1 and TRBJ2-2; possible D gene TRBD1, 5 bases. CDR1 and CDR2 (germline): MGHDK, SYGVNS. The CDR3 runs to 11 residues. V was shortened by 6 bases and J by 7 bases, with 6 bases between the two germline ends. Here the CDR3 DNA reads TGTGCCAGCAGGGACATCGGGGAGCTGTTTTTT. Translated: CASRDIGELFF.

The chain has TRBV27 and TRBJ1-6; TRBD1 matches at 9 bases. With 6 bases clipped from V and 10 bases from J, the junction kept 7 bases outside the gene matches. CDR3 size: 14 residues. CDR1 MNHEY and CDR2 SMNVEV come from the germline V gene (reference sequence). The CDR3: CASRASGQGSPLHF. The CDR3 bases are TGTGCCAGCAGGGCCTCGGGACAGGGCTCACCCCTCCACTTT.